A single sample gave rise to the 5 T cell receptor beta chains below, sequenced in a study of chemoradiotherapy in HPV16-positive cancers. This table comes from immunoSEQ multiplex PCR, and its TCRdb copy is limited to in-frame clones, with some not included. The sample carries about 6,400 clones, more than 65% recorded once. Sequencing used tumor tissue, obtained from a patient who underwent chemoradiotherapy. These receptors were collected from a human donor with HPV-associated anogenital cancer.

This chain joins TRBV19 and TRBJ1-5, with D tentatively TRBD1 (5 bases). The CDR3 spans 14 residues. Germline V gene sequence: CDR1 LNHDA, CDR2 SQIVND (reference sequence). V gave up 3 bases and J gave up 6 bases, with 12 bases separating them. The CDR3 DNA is TGTGCCAGTAGTATGGGGAGGGACTCTCAGCCCCAGCATTTT. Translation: CASSMGRDSQPQHF.

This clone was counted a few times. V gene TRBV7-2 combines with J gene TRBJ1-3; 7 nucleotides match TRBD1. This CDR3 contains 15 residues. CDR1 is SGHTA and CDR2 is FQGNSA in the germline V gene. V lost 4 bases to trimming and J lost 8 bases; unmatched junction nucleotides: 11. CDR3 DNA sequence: TGTGCCAGCAGCTACTCCCAGGCAGGGGGACACACCATATATTTT. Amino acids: CASSYSQAGGHTIYF.

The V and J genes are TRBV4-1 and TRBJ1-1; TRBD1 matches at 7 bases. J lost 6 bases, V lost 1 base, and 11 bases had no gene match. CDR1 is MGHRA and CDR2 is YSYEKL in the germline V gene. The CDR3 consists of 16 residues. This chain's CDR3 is CASSQGLGAGGSEAFF. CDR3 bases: TGCGCCAGCAGCCAAGGCCTCGGGGCAGGGGGATCTGAAGCTTTCTTT.

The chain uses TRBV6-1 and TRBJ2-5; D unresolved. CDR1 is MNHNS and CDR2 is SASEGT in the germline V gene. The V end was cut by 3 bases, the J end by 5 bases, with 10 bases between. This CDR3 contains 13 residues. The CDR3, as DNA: TGTGCCAGCAGTGAGGTGTACGGCGAGACCCAGTACTTC. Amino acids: CASSEVYGETQYF.

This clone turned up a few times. CDR3 sequence reads: CASSLGGWGQGLYNEQFF. Here the CDR3 DNA reads TGCGCCAGCAGCTTGGGGGGGTGGGGACAGGGTCTCTACAATGAGCAGTTCTTC. The chain has TRBV5-1 and TRBJ2-1, with TRBD1 matching over 9 bases. Looked up from germline, CDR1 is SGHRS and CDR2 is YFSETQ. The ends lost 0 bases at V and 3 bases at J; junction bases unmatched: 10. The CDR3 totals 18 residues.